These 11 T cell receptor beta chains were all obtained from the same sample, sequenced in a study of cytomegalovirus exposure and HLA in healthy donors. 60 Vbeta and 13 Jbeta primers were used in PCR. The protocol was immunoSEQ multiplex PCR, while the TCRdb copy is restricted to in-frame clones and leaves out a portion. The sample consists of about 200,000 clones, around 85% of them appearing once. The sample taken for sequencing was PBMCs. The receptors stem from a woman between 50 and 59 years old in good health and CMV-seronegative.

The sample holds one count of this clone. The rearrangement joins TRBV9 to TRBJ2-4; 7 bases agree with TRBD2. In germline, CDR1 is SGDLS, CDR2 YYNGEE. Germline trimming cut 4 bases from V and 2 bases from J; bases unmatched to any gene: 24. The CDR3 runs 21 residues. The CDR3: CASSTSQGLGGGWLTKNIQYF. CDR3 sequence (DNA): TGTGCCAGCAGCACCTCGCAAGGGTTGGGGGGGGGTTGGCTGACCAAAAACATTCAGTACTTC.

The chain carries TRBV5-8 and TRBJ2-1; 11 positions match TRBD2. This CDR3 contains 15 residues. CDR1 is SGHTS and CDR2 is YDEGEE in the germline V gene. The trim removed 4 bases at V and 4 bases at J, leaving 4 bases unmatched. The CDR3 sequence is CASSLTSGDYNEQFF. CDR3 sequence (DNA): TGTGCCAGCAGCCTGACTAGCGGGGATTACAATGAGCAGTTCTTC.

The chain links TRBV18 to TRBJ2-1; D remains unclear. The V gene's germline CDR1 is KGHSH and CDR2 LQKENI. V gave up 4 bases and J gave up 0 bases, with 13 bases separating them. There are 16 residues in the CDR3. The CDR3 region has the DNA TGTGCCAGCTCACTATTACAGTTGAGCTCCTACAATGAGCAGTTCTTC. Translation gives CASSLLQLSSYNEQFF.

The chain employs TRBV29-1 and TRBJ1-2; TRBD1 is a possible D gene (5 bases). Germline lookup yields CDR1 SQVTM and CDR2 ANQGSEA. The CDR3 contains 13 residues. The V end lost 2 bases, the J end lost 1 base, and 8 bases lay between the germline ends. The CDR3 DNA sequence: TGCAGCGTTGAAATGGGGGGTAACTATGGCTACACCTTC. It encodes CSVEMGGNYGYTF.

The gene calls are TRBV6-1 and TRBJ1-1, with D uncertain. Germline V gives CDR1 MNHNS, CDR2 SASEGT. V was shortened by 2 bases and J by 0 bases, with 7 bases between the two germline ends. The CDR3 has 14 amino acids. CDR3 nucleotides: TGTGCCAGCAGTGAAATCAGGTTGAACACTGAAGCTTTCTTT. Protein product: CASSEIRLNTEAFF.

The CDR3, as DNA: TGTGCCAGCAGCCAAGATAAGTGGCCTGGGGCCAACGTCCTGACTTTC. This sequence encodes CASSQDKWPGANVLTF. The chain combines TRBV14 with TRBJ2-6; D call uncertain. This CDR3 spans 16 amino acids. V was cut by 0 bases and J by 2 bases, with 8 bases left in between. The germline CDR1 and CDR2 sequences are SGHDN and FVKESK.

This clone was recorded once. The V and J genes are TRBV6-1 and TRBJ1-5; D is perhaps TRBD1 (6 bases). The germline CDR1 and CDR2 sequences are MNHNS and SASEGT. The CDR3 contains 14 residues. V lost 6 bases and J lost 5, with 14 bases in between. Here the CDR3 DNA reads TGTGCCAGCAGAGGGGGGGGGCGTGATCAGCCCCAGCATTTT. Its protein is CASRGGGRDQPQHF.

This chain joins TRBV7-2 and TRBJ2-1; D gene unclear. Trimming pared 4 bases from V and 0 bases from J, leaving 16 bases between. The CDR3 covers 17 residues. Per germline, CDR1 SGHTA and CDR2 FQGNSA. For the CDR3, the DNA is TGTGCCAGCAGCTATCACCTGGGCGCGAGCTCCTACAATGAGCAGTTCTTC. Translation: CASSYHLGASSYNEQFF.

The V call is TRBV28, the J call TRBJ2-5; TRBD2 matches at 9 bases. This CDR3 comprises 16 residues. The germline V gene encodes CDR1 MDHEN and CDR2 SYDVKM. Germline trimming cut 6 bases from V and 5 bases from J; bases unmatched to any gene: 13. In nucleotides, the CDR3 is TGTGCCAGCAGGGGGGGCGGGAGGGGAAAGGGGGAGACCCAGTACTTC. Its translation: CASRGGGRGKGETQYF.

The rearrangement joins TRBV4-1 to TRBJ2-2; the match to TRBD2 covers 14 bases. The V segment lost 3 bases and the J segment 1 base; nucleotides outside the gene matches: 10. The CDR3 covers 20 residues. Looked up from germline, CDR1 is MGHRA and CDR2 is YSYEKL. CDR3 amino acids: CASSHRGPGLAGVNTGELFF. The CDR3 DNA follows: TGCGCCAGCAGCCACCGAGGGCCGGGACTAGCGGGAGTGAACACCGGGGAGCTGTTTTTT.

V gene TRBV30 combines with J gene TRBJ2-7; 7 nucleotides agree with TRBD2. The CDR3 contains 13 residues. With V trimmed by 5 bases and J by 1 base, 5 bases remained unmatched. The germline V gene has CDR1 GTSNPN and CDR2 SVGIG (reference sequence). CDR3 amino acids: CAWQPGGSYEQYF. In DNA, the CDR3 is TGTGCCTGGCAGCCGGGAGGTTCCTACGAGCAGTACTTC. Variable domain in full (rest from reference TRBV30 and TRBJ2-7): SQTIHQWPATLVQPVGSPLSLECTVEGTSNPNLYWYRQAAGRGLQLLFYSVGIGQISSEVPQNLSASRPQDRQFILSSKKLLLSDSGFYLCAWQPGGSYEQYFGPGTRLTVT.